Following are 20 T cell receptor beta chains from one sample sequenced in a study of T cell responses to AZD1222 COVID-19 vaccine. The assay was immunoSEQ multiplex PCR, and TCRdb's table has in-frame clones only and misses some. The data show more than 85,000 clones, with 91% seen just once and 7.5% held by the top ten. The input for sequencing was peripheral blood, taken on day 0 of AZD1222 vaccination. The receptor source for this set is an adult in good health.

DNA for the CDR3: TGTGCCAGTTCTACTACTCTCGATCAGCCCCAGCATTTT. Translated: CASSTTLDQPQHF. The chain has TRBV5-8 and TRBJ1-5; D unresolved. V lost 8 bases and J lost 5, with 14 bases in between. The CDR3 length is 13 residues. Germline values: CDR1 SGHTS, CDR2 YDEGEE.

This chain uses TRBV11-2 with TRBJ2-4; D call uncertain. The CDR3 loop spans 11 amino acids. V lost 5 bases and J lost 7, with 6 bases in between. From germline, CDR1 is SGHAT and CDR2 FQNNGV. The CDR3 region has the DNA TGTGCCAGCAGCCGCCAGAACATTCAGTACTTC. Its translation: CASSRQNIQYF.

This sequence joins TRBV4-1 and TRBJ1-2, with D possibly TRBD1 on 5 matching bases. Per the germline V gene, CDR1 is MGHRA and CDR2 is YSYEKL. Deletions cut 0 bases from V and 8 bases from J, with 16 bases between. There are 15 residues in the CDR3. The chain's CDR3 is CASSQEEGIWGGYTF. In nucleotides, the CDR3 is TGCGCCAGCAGCCAAGAGGAAGGTATCTGGGGGGGCTACACCTTC.

CDR3 region: CASSQGLAGGGEQFF. DNA of the CDR3: TGTGCCAGTAGCCAGGGACTAGCGGGAGGGGGTGAGCAGTTCTTC. The chain combines TRBV19 with TRBJ2-1, with 16 bases aligning to TRBD2. V was clipped by 6 bases and J by 9 bases; unmatched bases: 5. The germline V gene has CDR1 LNHDA and CDR2 SQIVND (reference sequence). This CDR3 is built from 15 residues.

J is TRBJ1-2 and V is TRBV27; 8 bases agree with TRBD1. The germline V gene has CDR1 MNHEY and CDR2 SMNVEV (reference sequence). Trimming cost V 4 bases and J 3 bases; bases outside gene matches: 4. There are 14 residues in the CDR3. This chain's CDR3 is CASSSTGADYGYTF. The CDR3 coding sequence is TGTGCCAGCAGTTCGACAGGGGCCGACTATGGCTACACCTTC.

This clone appeared once. V is TRBV6-1 and J is TRBJ2-7; D gene uncertain. The CDR3 consists of 11 residues. From germline, CDR1 is MNHNS and CDR2 SASEGT. Trimming cost V 2 bases and J 5 bases, with 4 bases left between them. Written as DNA, the CDR3 is TGTGCCAGCAGTGAATATGACGAGCAGTACTTC. Its protein is CASSEYDEQYF.

The CDR3 protein is CASSLNPGTNYGYTF. The CDR3 coding sequence is TGTGCCAGCTCCCTTAATCCCGGGACAAACTATGGCTACACCTTC. The chain carries TRBV18 and TRBJ1-2; D might be TRBD1 (6 bases). The CDR3 is made up of 15 amino acids. Trimming removed 6 bases at V and 2 bases at J, with 16 bases between. The germline V gene encodes CDR1 KGHSH and CDR2 LQKENI.

The V and J genes are TRBV6-6 and TRBJ1-2; D gene unclear. Trimming left V 7 bases short and J 3 bases short, with 15 bases between. There are 14 residues in the CDR3. Germline values: CDR1 MNHNY, CDR2 SVGAGI (reference sequence). The CDR3 loop is CASTPSESDYGYTF. CDR3 nucleotides: TGTGCCAGCACCCCTTCCGAGAGTGACTATGGCTACACCTTC.

CDR3 nucleotides: TGTGCCAGCAGCCAAGTTGGGGGGAATAGCAACACTGAAGCTTTCTTT. Translation: CASSQVGGNSNTEAFF. The gene calls are TRBV14 and TRBJ1-1, with a tentative D call TRBD1 (5 bases). V shed 1 base and J shed 2 bases, with 14 bases lying between them. Germline values: CDR1 SGHDN, CDR2 FVKESK. The CDR3 totals 16 residues.

This clone turned up a few times. The chain combines TRBV6-5 with TRBJ1-2; 7 nucleotides match TRBD1. V trimming: 6 bases; J trimming: 4 bases; junction bases outside the gene matches: 8. This CDR3 has 14 amino acids. Germline V lookup: CDR1 MNHEY, CDR2 SVGAGI. This chain's CDR3 is CASSRQTGSYGYTF. CDR3 sequence (DNA): TGTGCCAGCAGCCGCCAGACAGGGAGCTATGGCTACACCTTC.

The genes are TRBV14 and TRBJ2-1; the D gene is possibly TRBD2 (7 bases). The CDR3 runs to 15 residues. Germline CDR1 and CDR2: SGHDN and FVKESK. Trimming took 3 bases from V and 5 from J, leaving 14 bases between them. The CDR3 sequence is CASSQGAGVHNEQFF. CDR3 in DNA: TGTGCCAGCAGCCAGGGGGCGGGGGTTCACAATGAGCAGTTCTTC.

The chain has TRBV11-2 and TRBJ1-1, with a possible D match to TRBD1 (6 bases). The V gene's germline CDR1 is SGHAT and CDR2 FQNNGV. The V end lost 1 base, the J end lost 7 bases, and 16 bases lay between the germline ends. CDR3 size: 15 residues. CDR3 region: CASSLGWGTTGEAFF. DNA for the CDR3: TGTGCCAGCAGCTTAGGTTGGGGCACGACAGGTGAAGCTTTCTTT.

V and J are TRBV4-2 and TRBJ2-3, with 7 bases lining up with TRBD2. The CDR3 spans 14 residues. Germline V gene data show CDR1 as LGHNA and CDR2 as YNFKEQ. Trimming removed 4 bases from V and 0 bases from J; junction bases left unmatched: 1. The CDR3, as DNA: TGTGCCAGCAGCCGGGGGGGGAGCACAGATACGCAGTATTTT. It is translated as CASSRGGSTDTQYF.

The rearrangement uses TRBV25-1 and TRBJ1-6; the match to TRBD1 covers 7 bases. The V gene's germline CDR1 is MGHDK and CDR2 SYGVNS. V lost 6 bases and J lost 5; bases outside the gene matches: 4. The CDR3 has 14 residues. The CDR3 sequence is CASSWDSNNSPLHF. In nucleotides, the CDR3 is TGTGCCAGCAGCTGGGACAGCAATAATTCACCCCTCCACTTT.

The J gene is TRBJ1-1, the V gene TRBV11-2; 11 nucleotides match TRBD1. V lost 5 bases, J lost 0 bases, and 8 bases stayed unmatched. Germline CDR1 reads SGHAT; CDR2 reads FQNNGV. This CDR3 spans 17 amino acids. In DNA form, the CDR3 reads TGTGCCAGCAGCCGGACAGGGGGCCCTTTCATGAACACTGAAGCTTTCTTT. Its protein product is CASSRTGGPFMNTEAFF.

J is TRBJ2-7 and V is TRBV6-5; 8 bases fit TRBD2. The germline V gene has CDR1 MNHEY and CDR2 SVGAGI. With V trimmed by 0 bases and J by 2 bases, 6 bases remained unmatched. CDR3 length: 16 amino acids. CDR3 amino acids: CASSYSLAGQTYEQYF. The DNA of the CDR3 is TGTGCCAGCAGTTACTCGCTAGCGGGCCAGACCTACGAGCAGTACTTC.

The chain has TRBV7-2 and TRBJ1-5; 9 nucleotides agree with TRBD1. The CDR3 is 15 residues long. V lost 5 bases and J lost 2; bases outside the gene matches: 4. The V gene's germline CDR1 is SGHTA and CDR2 FQGNSA. CDR3 coding DNA: TGTGCCAGCAGCGAGTACAGGGGGCGCAATCAGCCCCAGCATTTT. Its translation is CASSEYRGRNQPQHF.

This sequence joins TRBV6-2 or TRBV6-3 and TRBJ2-6, with no clear D. V was trimmed by 5 bases and J by 2 bases, leaving 1 base between them. CDR3 length: 12 residues. Germline V gene data show CDR1 as MNHEY and CDR2 as SVGEGT. CDR3 amino acids: CASSAGANVLTF. CDR3 nucleotide sequence: TGTGCCAGCAGTGCTGGGGCCAACGTCCTGACTTTC.

DNA for the CDR3: TGCAGCGTCAAAAACGCCGGTTTCACTGAAGCTTTCTTT. The encoded protein is CSVKNAGFTEAFF. The chain recombines TRBV29-1 with TRBJ1-1; D gene uncertain. This CDR3 comprises 13 residues. The germline V gene has CDR1 SQVTM and CDR2 ANQGSEA. Trimming pared 6 bases from V and 4 bases from J, leaving 15 bases between.

The V call is TRBV7-9, the J call TRBJ1-1, with TRBD1 matching 7 bases. CDR3 length equals 16 residues. Per germline, CDR1 SEHNR and CDR2 FQNEAQ (reference sequence). V lost 5 bases, J lost 2 bases, and 11 bases stayed unmatched. The chain's CDR3 is CASSLDRELPNTEAFF. The DNA for the CDR3 is TGTGCCAGCAGCCTAGACAGGGAGCTTCCTAACACTGAAGCTTTCTTT.